The 2 T cell receptor beta chains listed next were all sequenced from one sample in a study of T cells in Graves' hyperthyroidism and ophthalmopathy. Amplified TCR beta CDR3 regions came from RNA transcripts. First-round RT-PCR targeting the TCR CDR3 was performed with the HTBI primer set. Using its own MiXCR run on the multiplex PCR reads, TCRdb lists one record per CDR3 protein. The sample has 300,000 to 450,000 distinct CDR3 sequences, about 14% seen once; the top ten hold roughly 11%. The sequenced material came from blood. The receptors derive from a woman in her fifties or sixties with Graves' hyperthyroidism.

There are many counts of this clonotype. V and J are TRBV29-1 and TRBJ2-5; 7 bases are shared with TRBD1. The J segment lost 5 bases and the V segment lost 6 bases, leaving 15 bases of the junction unmatched. CDR3 length equals 15 residues. The germline CDR1 and CDR2 sequences are SQVTM and ANQGSEA. CDR3 in DNA: TGCAGCGTCCCCGGGGAGACAGGGCGATCGGAGACCCAGTACTTC. It is translated as CSVPGETGRSETQYF. Together with reference TRBV29-1 and TRBJ2-5, the CDR3 gives the full variable domain: SAVISQKPSRDICQRGTSLTIQCQVDSQVTMMFWYRQQPGQSLTLIATANQGSEATYESGFVIDKFPISRPNLTFSTLTVSNMSPEDSSIYLCSVPGETGRSETQYFGPGTRLLVL.

As for this clonotype: This may arise from a read error, as a much more abundant clone is one base away. This chain connects TRBV30 to TRBJ1-1; 11 bases fit TRBD1. Germline V gene lookup returns CDR1 GTSNPN and CDR2 SVGIG (reference sequence). This CDR3 region has 11 residues. CDR3 residues: CPWGQGVEAFF. The CDR3 nucleotides are TGTCCCTGGGGACAGGGGGTTGAAGCTTTCTTT.